What follows are 29 T cell receptor beta chains derived from one specimen sequenced in a study of T cell changes during pregnancy in multiple sclerosis. Here immunoSEQ multiplex PCR was the method, and the copy in TCRdb shows in-frame clones only, minus some. This table has approximately 40,000 clones, around 90% appearing once. Sequenced material: CD8+ T cells from peripheral blood mononuclear cells, taken after pregnancy. These receptors were collected from a female donor with multiple sclerosis, enrolled in a pregnancy study.

This clone appeared once. J is TRBJ1-4 and V is TRBV2; 11 nucleotides align to TRBD1. The germline V gene has CDR1 SNHLY and CDR2 FYNNEI. The CDR3 covers 15 residues. V was pared by 7 bases and J by 7 bases, with 8 bases of the junction left unmatched. In DNA form, the CDR3 reads TGTGCCAGCAAAAGGGGGACAGGGGGGCGTGAAAAACTGTTTTTT. This encodes CASKRGTGGREKLFF.

V gene TRBV6-5 combines with J gene TRBJ2-7; TRBD1 agrees at 7 bases. The CDR3 contains 13 residues. With 4 bases clipped from V and 4 bases from J, the junction kept 4 bases outside the gene matches. Germline lookup yields CDR1 MNHEY and CDR2 SVGAGI. CDR3 nucleotides: TGTGCCAGCAGTTGGACAGGAACATACGAGCAGTACTTC. Protein sequence: CASSWTGTYEQYF.

The V and J genes are TRBV9 and TRBJ2-1, with TRBD2 identical over 8 bases. The CDR3 covers 15 residues. After removal of 4 bases from V and 7 bases from J, the junction contained 10 bases not matched to a gene. Germline CDR1 reads SGDLS; CDR2 reads YYNGEE. The CDR3 spells CASSLGLAGGNEQFF. The CDR3 nucleotides read TGTGCCAGCAGCCTCGGACTAGCTGGGGGGAATGAGCAGTTCTTC.

This chain joins TRBV7-9 and TRBJ1-1; 8 nucleotides agree with TRBD1. The CDR3 is 13 residues long. In germline, CDR1 is SEHNR, CDR2 FQNEAQ (reference sequence). The V gene end was trimmed by 5 bases and the J gene end by 2 bases; junction bases not matched to a gene: 1. As DNA, the CDR3 is TGTGCCAGCAGCGGACAGGGCAACACTGAAGCTTTCTTT. Its translation: CASSGQGNTEAFF.

The CDR3 here is CASSYIMNTEAFF. The CDR3 region has the DNA TGTGCCAGCAGTTATATAATGAACACTGAAGCTTTCTTT. The rearrangement joins TRBV27 to TRBJ1-1; no clear D. CDR1 and CDR2 (germline): MNHEY, SMNVEV (reference sequence). V lost 4 bases and J 0 bases, leaving 6 bases between the germline ends. CDR3 length equals 13 residues.

This clone was seen a few times. V usage is TRBV28 and J usage is TRBJ1-1; 7 bases align to TRBD1. Trimming cost V 6 bases and J 5 bases; bases outside gene matches: 9. The length of the CDR3 is 14 residues. CDR1 is MDHEN, CDR2 SYDVKM, per germline. CDR3 nucleotide sequence: TGTGCCAGCAGCCGTCCCAGGGGGAGAACTGAAGCTTTCTTT. Protein: CASSRPRGRTEAFF. The complete variable domain, with remaining parts taken from reference TRBV28 and TRBJ1-1, reads DVKVTQSSRYLVKRTGEKVFLECVQDMDHENMFWYRQDPGLGLRLIYFSYDVKMKEKGDIPEGYSVSREKKERFSLILESASTNQTSMYLCASSRPRGRTEAFFGQGTRLTVV.

Only one count was recorded for this clone. The J gene is TRBJ2-5, the V gene TRBV27; TRBD2 is a possible D gene (6 bases). CDR3 length equals 14 residues. CDR1 MNHEY and CDR2 SMNVEV come from the germline V gene (reference sequence). The V and J ends lost 6 bases and 4 bases respectively, with 15 bases between them. The CDR3 sequence: CASSPRGRPETQYF. The CDR3 region has the DNA TGTGCCAGCAGCCCCAGAGGGAGGCCAGAGACCCAGTACTTC.

In this sample, this clone turned up once. V usage is TRBV10-3 and J usage is TRBJ2-1; 13 bases are a match to TRBD2. This CDR3 is built from 14 residues. CDR1 is ENHRY and CDR2 is SYGVKD in the germline V gene. The trim removed 6 bases at V and 7 bases at J, leaving 3 bases unmatched. CDR3 protein: CAIRGTSGMNEQFF. CDR3 in DNA: TGTGCCATCAGGGGGACTAGCGGGATGAATGAGCAGTTCTTC.

This clone was picked up one time. The chain recombines TRBV7-8 with TRBJ2-2; 7 bases map to TRBD2. The J segment lost 3 bases and the V segment lost 4 bases, leaving 11 bases of the junction unmatched. The CDR3 runs 17 residues. Germline V CDR1 and CDR2: SGHVS, FQNEAQ. CDR3 sequence reads: CASSYPTSVGDTGELFF. CDR3 sequence (DNA): TGTGCCAGCAGCTATCCCACTAGCGTAGGGGACACCGGGGAGCTGTTTTTT.

The chain links TRBV12-5 to TRBJ1-6; no firm D call. Germline V CDR1 and CDR2: LGHNT, FRNRAP. With 5 bases removed from V and 8 bases from J, the gap between germline ends came to 16 bases. The CDR3 sequence is 15 residues long. The CDR3 DNA reads as TGTGCTAGTGGTGCCGCCGGGGAGGAGGATTCACCCCTCCACTTT. Amino acid sequence: CASGAAGEEDSPLHF.

CDR3 DNA sequence: TGTGCCAGCAGCTTACCGGGGGTGGGCCGGGATGAGCAGTTCTTC. The encoded protein is CASSLPGVGRDEQFF. The chain uses TRBV7-6 and TRBJ2-1; a possible D gene is TRBD2 (6 bases). Germline lookup yields CDR1 SGHVS and CDR2 FNYEAQ. The germline V and J ends were trimmed by 2 bases and 8 bases, with 16 bases remaining between them. The CDR3 covers 15 residues.

CDR3 DNA sequence: TGTGCCAACAAATTACAGGCAACCGGGGAGCTGTTTTTT. Residues: CANKLQATGELFF. The chain joins TRBV6-1 to TRBJ2-2; possibly TRBD1 for D (5 bases). The CDR3 has 13 amino acids. The germline V and J ends were trimmed by 10 bases and 5 bases, with 14 bases remaining between them. The germline V gene has CDR1 MNHNS and CDR2 SASEGT.

The chain couples TRBV4-1 to TRBJ1-1; TRBD1 agrees at 8 bases. The V gene's germline CDR1 is MGHRA and CDR2 YSYEKL. V was clipped by 5 bases and J by 8 bases; unmatched bases: 4. This CDR3 contains 12 residues. DNA for the CDR3: TGCGCCAGCAGCTCAGGACAGGGAGAAGCTTTCTTT. It codes for CASSSGQGEAFF.

The CDR3 DNA is TGTGCCAGCAGTTACTCTGGACATTCTTCACCCCTCCACTTT. Amino acids: CASSYSGHSSPLHF. V gene TRBV6-5 combines with J gene TRBJ1-6; the D gene is possibly TRBD1 (5 bases). The germline V gene has CDR1 MNHEY and CDR2 SVGAGI. V lost 0 bases and J lost 9, with 9 bases in between. This CDR3 has 14 residues.

The J gene is TRBJ2-1, the V gene TRBV7-8; no reliable D call. The CDR3 spans 13 residues. V lost 4 bases and J 8 bases, leaving 12 bases between the germline ends. CDR1 and CDR2 from the germline V gene are SGHVS and FQNEAQ. The CDR3 reads CASSSRMTDEQFF. The CDR3 bases are TGTGCCAGCAGCTCCAGGATGACCGATGAGCAGTTCTTC.

The chain couples TRBV5-1 to TRBJ1-1, with unresolved D. This CDR3 is 13 amino acids long. V was clipped by 3 bases and J by 1 base, with 7 bases between them. CDR1 and CDR2 from the germline V gene are SGHRS and YFSETQ. The CDR3 DNA follows: TGCGCCAGCAGCTCCGACAAGAACACTGAAGCTTTCTTT. Translated, it gives CASSSDKNTEAFF.

Here the CDR3 reads CASSGLAGGLYNEQFF. CDR3 bases: TGTGCCAGCAGCGGGCTAGCGGGAGGTCTCTACAATGAGCAGTTCTTC. The gene calls are TRBV9 and TRBJ2-1; 11 nucleotides agree with TRBD2. The germline V gene encodes CDR1 SGDLS and CDR2 YYNGEE. The CDR3 extends over 16 amino acids. With 3 bases clipped from V and 3 bases from J, the junction kept 5 bases outside the gene matches. Using reference TRBV9 and TRBJ2-1 for the parts outside the CDR3, the full variable domain is DSGVTQTPKHLITATGQRVTLRCSPRSGDLSVYWYQQSLDQGLQFLIQYYNGEERAKGNILERFSAQQFPDLHSELNLSSLELGDSALYFCASSGLAGGLYNEQFFGPGTRLTVL.

V usage is TRBV12-5 and J usage is TRBJ2-1; 7 nucleotides agree with TRBD1. V was pared by 2 bases and J by 8 bases, with 15 bases of the junction left unmatched. Per germline, CDR1 LGHNT and CDR2 FRNRAP. The CDR3 extends over 17 amino acids. As DNA, the CDR3 is TGTGCTAGTGGTTTGAGAGGGGGCGAGGGGAAGAGAGATGAGCAGTTCTTC. Encoded protein: CASGLRGGEGKRDEQFF.

The genes are TRBV7-9 and TRBJ2-3, with TRBD1 matching 7 bases. V gave up 5 bases and J gave up 0 bases; unmatched junction bases: 14. Germline V gives CDR1 SEHNR, CDR2 FQNEAQ (reference sequence). CDR3 length: 18 amino acids. The CDR3 is CASSGGQDPVWSTDTQYF. The CDR3 bases are TGTGCCAGCAGCGGTGGACAGGACCCGGTTTGGAGCACAGATACGCAGTATTTT.

This chain joins TRBV5-5 and TRBJ2-1, with D possibly matching TRBD1 (6 bases). Germline CDR1 reads SGHKS; CDR2 reads YYEKEE (reference sequence). The CDR3 is 13 amino acids. V was pared by 5 bases and J by 6 bases, with 12 bases between. The CDR3 bases are TGTGCCAGCAGGCCTCAGGACAGCAATGAGCAGTTCTTC. This gives the protein CASRPQDSNEQFF. Based on the CDR3 plus reference TRBV5-5 and TRBJ2-1, the full variable domain is DAGVTQSPTHLIKTRGQQVTLRCSPISGHKSVSWYQQVLGQGPQFIFQYYEKEERGRGNFPDRFSARQFPNYSSELNVNALLLGDSALYLCASRPQDSNEQFFGPGTRLTVL.

J is TRBJ2-5 and V is TRBV13, with TRBD2 matching over 14 bases. The CDR3 is made up of 18 amino acids. Germline V CDR1 and CDR2: PRHDT, FYEKMQ (reference sequence). The ends lost 5 bases at V and 2 bases at J; junction bases unmatched: 10. As DNA, the CDR3 is TGTGCCAGCAGCCGACTAGCGGGAGGGCAGTGGGGGCAAGAGACCCAGTACTTC. Protein sequence: CASSRLAGGQWGQETQYF.

The chain carries TRBV7-3 and TRBJ2-7, with 8 positions matching TRBD2. Germline values: CDR1 SGHTA, CDR2 FQGTGA. The junction had 21 bases not matched to a gene; V was cut back by 5 bases and J by 3 bases. The CDR3 loop spans 19 amino acids. The CDR3 coding sequence is TGTGCCAGCAGCCCAGGGTGGTTAGCGGGACCCACAAGCGGCTACGAGCAGTACTTC. This codes for CASSPGWLAGPTSGYEQYF.

The chain links TRBV6-1 to TRBJ1-5; TRBD1 matches at 8 bases. Germline V lookup: CDR1 MNHNS, CDR2 SASEGT. Trimming cost V 4 bases and J 3 bases; bases outside gene matches: 2. This CDR3 comprises 14 residues. The CDR3 DNA follows: TGTGCCAGCAGTGCGGACAGGGACAATCAGCCCCAGCATTTT. This sequence encodes CASSADRDNQPQHF.

The sample holds one count of this clone. V is TRBV28 and J is TRBJ2-7, with D possibly matching TRBD1 (6 bases). Per germline, CDR1 MDHEN and CDR2 SYDVKM. Trimming removed 5 bases at V and 3 bases at J, with 17 bases between. The CDR3 sequence is 15 residues long. CDR3 DNA sequence: TGTGCCAGCAGTCACCCTCAGGGGCGAAACTACGAGCAGTACTTC. This translates into CASSHPQGRNYEQYF.

V and J are TRBV7-8 and TRBJ2-3, with 13 positions matching TRBD2. The ends lost 5 bases at V and 3 bases at J; junction bases unmatched: 5. CDR1 and CDR2 (germline): SGHVS, FQNEAQ. CDR3 size: 16 residues. CDR3 protein: CASSPGLAGRTDTQYF. The CDR3 bases are TGTGCCAGCAGCCCGGGACTAGCGGGAAGGACAGATACGCAGTATTTT.

This sequence joins TRBV29-1 and TRBJ2-2; 12 bases are a match to TRBD2. The J segment lost 7 bases and the V segment lost 6 bases, leaving 6 bases of the junction unmatched. Germline CDR1 SQVTM, CDR2 ANQGSEA. This CDR3 contains 14 residues. The chain's CDR3 is CSVRGLAGNGELFF. CDR3 DNA sequence: TGCAGCGTCCGAGGACTAGCGGGGAACGGGGAGCTGTTTTTT.

The chain combines TRBV7-9 with TRBJ2-5, with a possible D match to TRBD2 (5 bases). Trimming removed 1 base from V and 9 bases from J, with 15 bases in between. In germline, CDR1 is SEHNR, CDR2 FQNEAQ (reference sequence). The CDR3 has 14 amino acids. CDR3 nucleotides: TGTGCCAGCAGCTTAGGGACTCGCGTGTGGGCCCAGTACTTC. Translated, it gives CASSLGTRVWAQYF.

The chain combines TRBV29-1 with TRBJ2-7; a possible D gene is TRBD1 (5 bases). V dropped 7 bases and J dropped 2 bases, with 15 bases sitting between them. The CDR3 totals 13 residues. Germline assignment: CDR1 SQVTM and CDR2 ANQGSEA. CDR3 residues: CSALTVIPYEQYF. CDR3 nucleotides: TGCAGCGCCCTGACAGTGATTCCCTACGAGCAGTACTTC.

The gene calls are TRBV6-6 and TRBJ1-4, with D possibly TRBD1 on 6 matching bases. CDR1 MNHNY and CDR2 SVGAGI come from the germline V gene (reference sequence). The CDR3 loop spans 15 amino acids. The V end lost 4 bases, the J end lost 4 bases, and 13 bases lay between the germline ends. The DNA of the CDR3 is TGTGCCAGCAGTTCAAGAGGGGGTATTAATGAAAAACTGTTTTTT. Translation gives CASSSRGGINEKLFF.